Below, 27 T cell receptor beta chains from the same sample are listed, as sequenced in a study of T-cell memory formation after mild COVID-19 (dated by TCRdb to about 2021). Receptor libraries were prepared by 5' RACE. This sample was sequenced with an Illumina NovaSeq 6000. TCRdb took the public reads, trimmed them with fastp at Q25, ran MiXCR for clone calling and kept in-frame beta chains. Records with the same CDR3 protein are collapsed into one entry carrying the most frequent genes and DNA. A total of roughly 150,000 distinct CDR3 sequences appear in this sample, 13% to 15% of them only once. The ten largest clones represent 12% to 15% of the sample. Material: PBMCs or a T cell subset sorted from them (not recorded which). The origin of the receptors is an adult woman who had mild COVID-19 (a few samples of this study predate the infection). The sample titles of this study are shuffled in the database, so cell type and time point are left out; the donor was told from shared clones.

V usage is TRBV7-2 and J usage is TRBJ2-7, with D possibly TRBD1 on 5 matching bases. The CDR3 is 14 amino acids. The V and J ends lost 4 bases and 1 base respectively, with 11 bases between them. Germline loops: CDR1 SGHTA, CDR2 FQGNSA. The CDR3 loop is CASSSDTVSYEQYF. The CDR3 region has the DNA TGTGCCAGCAGCTCGGACACCGTATCCTACGAGCAGTACTTC.

This clonotype was observed a handful of times. V gene TRBV29-1 combines with J gene TRBJ1-1, with 9 nucleotides matching TRBD1. The germline gives CDR1 SQVTM, CDR2 ANQGSEA. The J segment lost 4 bases and the V segment lost 5 bases, leaving 2 bases of the junction unmatched. This CDR3 is built from 12 residues. This CDR3 reads CSVTGGSTEAFF. The CDR3 nucleotides read TGCAGCGTTACAGGGGGCTCCACTGAAGCTTTCTTT.

In its sample, this clonotype was seen a few times. This sequence joins TRBV4-1 and TRBJ2-3; D might be TRBD1 or TRBD2, each matching 5 bases. V was clipped by 0 bases and J by 3 bases, with 19 bases between them. This CDR3 contains 18 residues. Germline CDR1 and CDR2: MGHRA and YSYEKL. Here the CDR3 DNA reads TGCGCCAGCAGCCAAGATCAATGGGACGGTGACTGGACAGATACGCAGTATTTT. It translates to CASSQDQWDGDWTDTQYF.

The V call is TRBV4-2, the J call TRBJ1-5; 8 nucleotides align to TRBD1. Germline CDR1 LGHNA, CDR2 YNFKEQ. The J segment lost 5 bases and the V segment lost 0 bases, leaving 9 bases of the junction unmatched. This CDR3 contains 17 residues. This CDR3 is CASSQEQDRVGHQPQHF. CDR3 DNA sequence: TGTGCCAGCAGCCAAGAACAGGACAGGGTAGGTCATCAGCCCCAGCATTTT.

This clonotype showed up just a few times. V and J are TRBV6-6 and TRBJ2-3; D is unclear. The CDR3 covers 18 residues. Germline loops: CDR1 MNHNY, CDR2 SVGAGI (reference sequence). Trimming left V 6 bases short and J 3 bases short, with 25 bases between. CDR3: CASSPGKASQKGTDTQYF. CDR3 nucleotide sequence: TGTGCCAGCAGCCCTGGCAAAGCAAGCCAAAAAGGAACAGATACGCAGTATTTT.

This clonotype occurred many times. The chain combines TRBV29-1 with TRBJ2-7; D uncertain. The germline gives CDR1 SQVTM, CDR2 ANQGSEA. The length of the CDR3 is 12 residues. Trimming pared 4 bases from V and 5 bases from J, leaving 12 bases between. CDR3 region: CSVVARIHEQYF. The CDR3 region has the DNA TGCAGCGTTGTCGCCAGGATTCACGAGCAGTACTTC.

The CDR3 sequence: CASSMDRLNYGYTF. The CDR3 coding sequence is TGTGCCAGCAGCATGGACAGGCTTAACTATGGCTACACCTTC. The chain has TRBV2 and TRBJ1-2; 7 nucleotides line up with TRBD1. This CDR3 has 14 amino acids. Germline CDR1 is SNHLY and CDR2 is FYNNEI. The V and J ends lost 6 bases and 1 base, in that order; junction bases with no gene match: 5.

This clonotype was counted between two and nine times. The chain links TRBV5-4 to TRBJ1-2; weak D call: TRBD1 (5 bases). The V gene lost 4 bases and the J gene lost 1 base, with 20 bases spanning the gap. CDR1 SGHNT and CDR2 YYREEE come from the germline V gene (reference sequence). CDR3 length equals 17 residues. CDR3 sequence: CASSTDLGPLDNYGYTF. CDR3 nucleotides: TGTGCCAGCAGCACGGACCTGGGGCCCTTAGATAACTATGGCTACACCTTC.

This chain links TRBV5-1 with TRBJ2-3; D may match TRBD1 or TRBD2 (5 bases each). V shed 1 base and J shed 0 bases, with 9 bases lying between them. Germline lookup yields CDR1 SGHRS and CDR2 YFSETQ. This CDR3 region has 15 residues. This chain's CDR3 is CASSLWDRSTDTQYF. The CDR3 coding sequence is TGCGCCAGCAGCTTGTGGGACCGCAGCACAGATACGCAGTATTTT.

This clonotype appeared many times. V and J are TRBV7-3 and TRBJ2-2; 8 bases agree with TRBD1. Germline trimming cut 3 bases from V and 5 bases from J; bases unmatched to any gene: 5. Looked up from germline, CDR1 is SGHTA and CDR2 is FQGTGA. The CDR3 extends over 15 amino acids. The CDR3 sequence is CASSFQGAGTGELFF. CDR3 in DNA: TGTGCCAGCAGCTTCCAGGGGGCCGGAACCGGGGAGCTGTTTTTT.

This clonotype came up a few times. The rearrangement joins TRBV2 to TRBJ2-2, with a weak D call TRBD1 (6 bases). The length of the CDR3 is 16 residues. The V end lost 6 bases, the J end lost 5 bases, and 19 bases lay between the germline ends. Germline-derived CDR1 and CDR2 are SNHLY and FYNNEI. CDR3 sequence (DNA): TGTGCCAGCAGGGCTACTGGGCGCCAGGGGACCGGGGAGCTGTTTTTT. Protein: CASRATGRQGTGELFF.

The V gene is TRBV4-3, the J gene TRBJ2-7; D gene uncertain. The CDR3 spans 13 residues. Trimming removed 0 bases from V and 4 bases from J, with 7 bases in between. The germline V gene encodes CDR1 LGHNA and CDR2 YSLEER. DNA of the CDR3: TGCGCCAGCAGCCAAGATCTTGGTTACGAGCAGTACTTC. Translating it yields CASSQDLGYEQYF.

A few counts support this clonotype. The CDR3 coding sequence is TGTGCCAGTAGTATAGGTTATCGGCAGGGATTAGATACGCAGTATTTT. It translates to CASSIGYRQGLDTQYF. The chain combines TRBV19 with TRBJ2-3; D possibly corresponds to TRBD1 (5 bases). Trimming removed 1 base at V and 5 bases at J, with 16 bases between. This CDR3 has 16 amino acids. The germline CDR1 and CDR2 sequences are LNHDA and SQIVND (reference sequence).

The chain couples TRBV9 to TRBJ2-3; 13 bases map to TRBD2. The CDR3 has 15 residues. V was pared by 2 bases and J by 5 bases, with 2 bases of the junction left unmatched. Germline CDR1 SGDLS, CDR2 YYNGEE. CDR3 loop: CASSVGLAGVDTQYF. The CDR3 DNA reads as TGTGCCAGCAGCGTCGGACTAGCGGGGGTAGATACGCAGTATTTT.

This clonotype has a handful of counts. The chain employs TRBV6-5 and TRBJ2-7; 8 positions match TRBD1. This CDR3 has 14 residues. After removal of 10 bases from V and 2 bases from J, the junction contained 10 bases not matched to a gene. CDR1 and CDR2 (germline): MNHEY, SVGAGI. The CDR3 nucleotides are TGTGCCACCACCCGGGACAGGACAGCCTACGAGCAGTACTTC. Translation: CATTRDRTAYEQYF.

The rearrangement joins TRBV5-4 to TRBJ1-2; D call uncertain. The CDR3 covers 16 residues. The germline CDR1 and CDR2 sequences are SGHNT and YYREEE (reference sequence). The V and J ends lost 4 bases and 0 bases respectively, with 16 bases between them. CDR3 sequence reads: CASSPSEGPTNYGYTF. CDR3 bases: TGTGCCAGCAGCCCAAGTGAGGGCCCTACTAACTATGGCTACACCTTC.

This sequence joins TRBV5-6 and TRBJ2-7, with TRBD1 as a possible D gene (5 bases). V was pared by 2 bases and J by 2 bases, with 17 bases between. Per the germline V gene, CDR1 is SGHDT and CDR2 is YYEEEE. The CDR3 is 16 amino acids. The CDR3 protein is CASSFRQTHRTYEQYF. CDR3 nucleotide sequence: TGTGCCAGCAGCTTTCGACAGACCCATCGAACCTACGAGCAGTACTTC.

This clonotype was seen more than once but under ten times. The chain couples TRBV7-9 to TRBJ2-2; maybe TRBD1 (6 bases). Trimming removed 3 bases from V and 4 bases from J, with 15 bases in between. Germline V lookup: CDR1 SEHNR, CDR2 FQNEAQ (reference sequence). The CDR3 runs to 16 residues. CDR3 residues: CASSFPGVEGTGELFF. The CDR3 bases are TGTGCCAGCAGCTTTCCAGGGGTCGAGGGCACCGGGGAGCTGTTTTTT.

In its sample, this clonotype was seen a few times. The V and J genes are TRBV5-1 and TRBJ2-3; D is perhaps TRBD2 (6 bases). The CDR3 has 15 residues. The germline V gene has CDR1 SGHRS and CDR2 YFSETQ. The V end was cut by 3 bases, the J end by 0 bases, with 11 bases between. DNA for the CDR3: TGCGCCAGCAGCTGGGGCGGGGTAAGCACAGATACGCAGTATTTT. Translated: CASSWGGVSTDTQYF.

The genes are TRBV7-9 and TRBJ2-7, with D perhaps given as TRBD1 or TRBD2 (5 bases each). Germline assignment: CDR1 SEHNR and CDR2 FQNEAQ (reference sequence). This CDR3 is 16 amino acids long. Between the trimmed V and J ends, which lost 4 bases and 3 bases, there was a span of 19 bases. As DNA, the CDR3 is TGTGCCAGCAGCTCCAACCAAGGGACGGAGGTCTACGAGCAGTACTTC. Protein: CASSSNQGTEVYEQYF.

This clonotype has a count of ten or more. The gene calls are TRBV20-1 and TRBJ2-1; 8 positions match TRBD1. CDR3 size: 12 residues. V shed 3 bases and J 8 bases; nucleotides not matched to a gene: 3. In germline, CDR1 is DFQATT, CDR2 SNEGSKA (reference sequence). Written as DNA, the CDR3 is TGCAGTGCTAGCAGGGGGCAGGATGAGCAGTTCTTC. Translating it yields CSASRGQDEQFF.

This clonotype was seen a handful of times. The gene calls are TRBV24-1 and TRBJ2-7; the D is unclear. This CDR3 comprises 14 residues. CDR1 and CDR2 from the germline V gene are KGHDR and SFDVKD. Trimming left V 2 bases short and J 1 base short, with 8 bases between. DNA of the CDR3: TGTGCCACCAGTGATTCCGGACGGTCCTACGAGCAGTACTTC. Amino acid sequence: CATSDSGRSYEQYF.

This clonotype was found a few times. This chain connects TRBV4-3 to TRBJ2-7; 7 nucleotides align to TRBD2. CDR3 length: 15 amino acids. Germline loops: CDR1 LGHNA, CDR2 YSLEER. The V and J ends lost 3 bases and 0 bases, in that order; junction bases with no gene match: 5. The CDR3 sequence: CASSQALASSYEQYF. The DNA of the CDR3 is TGCGCCAGCAGCCAGGCACTAGCGAGCTCCTACGAGCAGTACTTC.

This clonotype has ten or more counts. The rearrangement joins TRBV5-1 to TRBJ2-7, with 8 bases identical to TRBD1. The germline gives CDR1 SGHRS, CDR2 YFSETQ. This CDR3 region has 15 residues. Germline trimming cut 2 bases from V and 3 bases from J; bases unmatched to any gene: 7. DNA for the CDR3: TGCGCCAGCAGCTTCTCAGGGACAGGCATCTACGAGCAGTACTTC. Its translation is CASSFSGTGIYEQYF. The full variable domain, in which reference TRBV5-1 and TRBJ2-7 provide the parts outside the CDR3, is KAGVTQTPRYLIKTRGQQVTLSCSPISGHRSVSWYQQTPGQGLQFLFEYFSETQRNKGNFPGRFSGRQFSNSRSEMNVSTLELGDSALYLCASSFSGTGIYEQYFGPGTRLTVT.

This clonotype has more than one count but fewer than ten. V usage is TRBV19 and J usage is TRBJ2-3, with a weak D call TRBD1 (5 bases). The germline V gene encodes CDR1 LNHDA and CDR2 SQIVND (reference sequence). The CDR3 covers 16 residues. V was cut by 4 bases and J by 1 base, with 15 bases left in between. The CDR3 protein is CASSTGRTTGTDTQYF. CDR3 coding DNA: TGTGCCAGTAGTACAGGGCGCACGACAGGCACAGATACGCAGTATTTT.

In this sample, this clonotype turned up a few times. The chain combines TRBV4-2 with TRBJ2-2; D gene ambiguous. This CDR3 has 13 amino acids. CDR1 and CDR2 (germline): LGHNA, YNFKEQ. V lost 2 bases, J lost 4 bases, and 5 bases lay in between. The CDR3 DNA is TGTGCCAGCAGCCAAACGAGCACCGGGGAGCTGTTTTTT. Translation: CASSQTSTGELFF.

V and J are TRBV7-6 and TRBJ1-2; perhaps TRBD1 as D (6 bases). The germline CDR1 and CDR2 sequences are SGHVS and FNYEAQ. CDR3 length equals 13 residues. V shed 1 base and J shed 4 bases, with 7 bases lying between them. CDR3 amino acids: CASSLEGGYGYTF. The CDR3 nucleotides read TGTGCCAGCAGCTTAGAGGGGGGCTATGGCTACACCTTC.